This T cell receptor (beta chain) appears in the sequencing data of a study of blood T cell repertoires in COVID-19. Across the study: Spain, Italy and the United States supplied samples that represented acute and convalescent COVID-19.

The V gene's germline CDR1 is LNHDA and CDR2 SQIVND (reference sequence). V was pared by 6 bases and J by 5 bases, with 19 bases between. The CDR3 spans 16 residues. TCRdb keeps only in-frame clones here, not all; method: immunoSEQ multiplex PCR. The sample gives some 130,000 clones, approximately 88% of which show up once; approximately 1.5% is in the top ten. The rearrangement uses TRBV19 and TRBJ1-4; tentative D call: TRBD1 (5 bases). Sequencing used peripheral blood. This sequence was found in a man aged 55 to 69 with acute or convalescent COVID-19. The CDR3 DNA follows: TGTGCCAGTAGATCTACCGGGGGGGGTCCAAATGAAAAACTGTTTTTT. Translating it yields CASRSTGGGPNEKLFF.